Below, one T cell receptor beta chain is given with its context. Sequencing was performed with immunoSEQ multiplex PCR; in TCRdb, only in-frame clones are kept and a portion is missing. Of around 45,000 clones in the sample, 80% to 95% were seen once. The sample is drawn from a study of T cell changes during pregnancy in multiple sclerosis. Trimming took 0 bases from V and 8 from J; bases not matched to a gene: 7. There are 15 residues in the CDR3. Germline V lookup: CDR1 SGDLS, CDR2 YYNGEE. Sequenced material: CD4+ T cells from peripheral blood mononuclear cells, taken in the second trimester of pregnancy. This rearrangement joins TRBV9 to TRBJ2-1, with 8 positions matching TRBD2. The receptor was isolated from a female donor in good health, enrolled as a control in a pregnancy study. The CDR3 region is CASSVAGGPFHEQFF. The CDR3 DNA sequence: TGTGCCAGCAGCGTAGCGGGGGGGCCTTTCCATGAGCAGTTCTTC. Based on the CDR3 plus reference TRBV9 and TRBJ2-1, the full variable domain is DSGVTQTPKHLITATGQRVTLRCSPRSGDLSVYWYQQSLDQGLQFLIQYYNGEERAKGNILERFSAQQFPDLHSELNLSSLELGDSALYFCASSVAGGPFHEQFFGPGTRLTVL.